These T cell receptor beta chains were read from a single sample in a study of molecular identifiers for immune sequencing clone quantification. TCRdb reprocessed the PCR reads with MiXCR, giving one entry per CDR3 protein. The sample has about 630,000 distinct CDR3 sequences; 25% are singletons. Sequences were obtained from naive CD8+ T cells from blood, with Jurkat cell RNA spiked in. Every receptor here comes from a human donor in good health. Some libraries in this study had Jurkat cell RNA spiked in. CDR3s include the opening cysteine and the closing phenylalanine or tryptophan. D genes are given only for firm matches. Size is omitted from some rows. Given values are once, few, many or a class for expanded clones.

V: TRBV28; D: .; size: few; J: TRBJ2-2; CDR3: CASKSTGFNTGELFF; DNA: TGTGCCAGCAAGTCGACAGGTTTTAACACCGGGGAGCTGTTTTTT
V: TRBV5-4; D: TRBD1; size: .; J: TRBJ2-3; CDR3: CASRDGTESTDTQYF; DNA: TGTGCCAGCAGGGACGGGACAGAAAGCACAGATACGCAGTATTTT
V: TRBV24-1; D: .; size: many; J: TRBJ2-1; CDR3: CATSDLGSNNEQFF; DNA: TGTGCCACCAGTGATTTGGGCAGCAACAATGAGCAGTTCTTC
V: TRBV30; D: .; size: many; J: TRBJ1-1; CDR3: CAGTQIQAFF; DNA: TGTGCCGGGACACAAATACAAGCTTTCTTT
V: TRBV12-5; D: TRBD1; size: .; J: TRBJ1-3; CDR3: CASGRDRGLLSGNTIYF; DNA: TGTGCTAGCGGTCGGGACAGGGGGCTCCTCTCTGGAAACACCATATATTTT
V: TRBV19; D: .; size: many; J: TRBJ2-7; CDR3: CASSMGRGEAYEQYF; DNA: TGTGCCAGTAGTATGGGGCGGGGAGAAGCCTACGAGCAGTACTTC
V: TRBV29-1; D: .; size: once; J: TRBJ1-1; CDR3: CSVNWITEASF; DNA: TGCAGCGTTAACTGGATCACTGAAGCTTCCTTT
V: TRBV6-6; D: .; size: .; J: TRBJ2-1; CDR3: CASSYMVAYNEQFF; DNA: TGTGCCAGCAGTTACATGGTTGCTTACAATGAGCAGTTCTTC
V: TRBV2; D: TRBD2; size: many; J: TRBJ2-7; CDR3: CASSLAGPDYEQYF; DNA: TGTGCCAGCAGTCTAGCGGGGCCCGACTACGAGCAGTACTTC
V: TRBV9; D: .; size: .; J: TRBJ2-3; CDR3: CASSQVAWATQYF; DNA: TGTGCCAGCAGCCAGGTGGCGTGGGCTACGCAGTATTTT
V: TRBV28; D: .; size: many; J: TRBJ2-5; CDR3: CATGHGGGETQYF; DNA: TGTGCCACCGGGCACGGGGGCGGAGAGACCCAGTACTTC
V: TRBV4-1; D: .; size: few; J: TRBJ2-3; CDR3: CASSQDLGYGTDTQYF; DNA: TGCGCCAGCAGCCAAGACCTGGGATACGGCACAGATACGCAGTATTTT
V: TRBV29-1; D: .; size: many; J: TRBJ1-1; CDR3: CSVAGGTNTEAFF; DNA: TGCAGCGTGGCCGGGGGAACGAACACTGAAGCTTTCTTT
V: TRBV29-1; D: .; size: few; J: TRBJ1-2; CDR3: CSVDVRAYGYTF; DNA: TGCAGCGTTGATGTCAGGGCATATGGCTACACCTTC
V: TRBV4-3; D: TRBD2; size: few; J: TRBJ2-1; CDR3: CASSHERGGSYNEQFF; DNA: TGCGCCAGCAGCCACGAGCGGGGGGGGTCCTACAATGAGCAGTTCTTC
V: TRBV21-1; D: .; size: .; J: TRBJ2-1; CDR3: CASSKGQGAYNERFF; DNA: TGTGCCAGCAGCAAAGGACAGGGGGCCTACAATGAGCGGTTCTTC
V: TRBV13; D: TRBD2; size: .; J: TRBJ2-3; CDR3: CASSPPGLAEEDTQYF; DNA: TGTGCCAGCAGCCCACCGGGACTAGCGGAGGAGGATACGCAGTATTTT
V: TRBV7-9; D: TRBD1; size: few; J: TRBJ2-7; CDR3: CAGATGSYDEQYF; DNA: TGTGCCGGGGCGACAGGGTCCTACGACGAGCAGTACTTC
V: TRBV30; D: .; size: many; J: TRBJ2-5; CDR3: CAWSLLGASDQETQYF; DNA: TGTGCCTGGAGCCTACTAGGTGCTAGCGACCAAGAGACCCAGTACTTC
V: TRBV7-9; D: .; size: many; J: TRBJ2-7; CDR3: CASSFTDTEQYF; DNA: TGTGCCAGCAGCTTCACAGACACAGAGCAGTACTTC
V: TRBV6-2/TRBV6-3; D: TRBD1; size: few; J: TRBJ1-1; CDR3: CASRATGGGWGTEAFF; DNA: TGTGCCAGCAGAGCTACAGGGGGGGGATGGGGCACTGAAGCTTTCTTT
V: TRBV7-9; D: .; size: few; J: TRBJ2-7; CDR3: CASTTSSGIAGYEQYF; DNA: TGTGCCAGCACCACGTCATCAGGGATCGCGGGGTACGAGCAGTACTTC
V: TRBV27; D: .; size: few; J: TRBJ2-7; CDR3: CASGDTGTYEQYF; DNA: TGTGCCAGCGGAGACACCGGGACCTACGAGCAGTACTTC
V: TRBV6-1; D: .; size: .; J: TRBJ2-7; CDR3: CAGSEVYEQYF; DNA: TGTGCCGGCAGTGAAGTTTACGAGCAGTACTTC
V: TRBV4-3; D: TRBD1; size: .; J: TRBJ2-2; CDR3: CASSQAVDRGLNGELFF; DNA: TGCGCCAGCAGCCAAGCGGTGGACAGGGGGCTAAACGGGGAGCTGTTTTTT
V: TRBV7-2; D: .; size: .; J: TRBJ2-7; CDR3: CASSPQDTYYEQHF; DNA: TGTGCCAGCAGCCCCCAGGACACCTACTACGAGCAGCACTTC
V: TRBV4-1; D: .; size: many; J: TRBJ1-1; CDR3: CASSHGAEAFF; DNA: TGCGCCAGCAGCCATGGGGCTGAAGCTTTCTTT
V: TRBV2; D: TRBD2; size: many; J: TRBJ2-1; CDR3: CASRALAGGYNEQFF; DNA: TGTGCCAGCAGGGCACTAGCGGGAGGGTACAATGAGCAGTTCTTC
V: TRBV4-2; D: TRBD1; size: .; J: TRBJ2-1; CDR3: CASSQDIATGVKEQFF; DNA: TGTGCCAGCAGCCAAGATATAGCCACAGGGGTAAAGGAGCAGTTCTTC
V: TRBV6-5; D: .; size: many; J: TRBJ2-3; CDR3: CASSPQRVGEDTQYF; DNA: TGTGCCAGCAGTCCCCAGCGGGTGGGTGAGGATACGCAGTATTTT
V: TRBV6-5; D: .; size: .; J: TRBJ2-4; CDR3: CASSSFTLDIQYF; DNA: TGTGCCAGCAGTTCCTTTACATTGGACATTCAGTACTTC
V: TRBV13; D: .; size: many; J: TRBJ1-5; CDR3: CASSTRGANSNQPQHF; DNA: TGTGCCAGCAGCACCCGGGGCGCGAATAGCAATCAGCCCCAGCATTTT
V: TRBV5-8; D: .; size: .; J: TRBJ2-3; CDR3: CASSFFLTSTDTQYF; DNA: TGTGCCAGCAGCTTCTTCCTGACTAGCACAGATACGCAGTATTTT
V: TRBV7-9; D: TRBD2; size: .; J: TRBJ2-2; CDR3: CASSFPRTSGNTGELFF; DNA: TGTGCCAGCAGTTTTCCTCGGACTAGCGGGAACACCGGGGAGCTGTTTTTT
V: TRBV4-1; D: .; size: .; J: TRBJ2-2; CDR3: CASSPQLTGELFF; DNA: TGCGCCAGCAGCCCACAACTAACCGGGGAGCTGTTTTTT
V: TRBV4-3; D: TRBD2; size: many; J: TRBJ2-7; CDR3: CASSQDYGGYEQYF; DNA: TGCGCCAGCAGCCAAGATTACGGGGGGTACGAGCAGTACTTC
V: TRBV2; D: .; size: few; J: TRBJ1-1; CDR3: CASRDPLQGVDTEAFF; DNA: TGTGCCAGCAGGGACCCACTCCAGGGTGTGGACACTGAAGCTTTCTTT
V: TRBV12-5; D: .; size: .; J: TRBJ2-7; CDR3: CAPEWAVGQYF; DNA: TGCGCTCCAGAATGGGCCGTGGGGCAGTACTTC
V: TRBV4-3; D: TRBD2; size: few; J: TRBJ2-3; CDR3: CASSPHSSGKNTDTQYF; DNA: TGCGCCAGCAGCCCGCACTCTAGCGGGAAGAACACAGATACGCAGTATTTT
V: TRBV20-1; D: .; size: few; J: TRBJ1-1; CDR3: CSAEGGQAEAFF; DNA: TGCAGTGCTGAGGGGGGGCAGGCTGAAGCTTTCTTT
V: TRBV2; D: TRBD2; size: few; J: TRBJ2-7; CDR3: CASSGEVRAGGPNEQYF; DNA: TGTGCCAGCAGTGGGGAAGTCAGAGCGGGAGGGCCCAACGAGCAGTACTTC
V: TRBV12-3/TRBV12-4; D: .; size: many; J: TRBJ1-1; CDR3: CASTLGVTTEAFF; DNA: TGTGCCAGCACCCTAGGGGTTACCACTGAAGCTTTCTTT
V: TRBV13; D: TRBD1; size: .; J: TRBJ2-1; CDR3: CASRSGTGVNEQFF; DNA: TGTGCCAGCAGATCCGGGACAGGGGTAAATGAGCAGTTCTTC
V: TRBV29-1; D: .; size: many; J: TRBJ2-1; CDR3: CSVEGWRNGEDEQFF; DNA: TGCAGCGTTGAAGGTTGGAGAAATGGCGAGGATGAGCAGTTCTTC
V: TRBV20-1; D: .; size: many; J: TRBJ2-7; CDR3: CSVPRENEQYF; DNA: TGCAGTGTTCCCAGGGAGAACGAGCAGTACTTC
V: TRBV7-9; D: .; size: .; J: TRBJ1-1; CDR3: CASSLVRGERTEAFF; DNA: TGTGCCAGCAGCTTAGTACGGGGTGAAAGGACTGAAGCTTTCTTT
V: TRBV7-8; D: .; size: many; J: TRBJ1-5; CDR3: CASSFRPVRDQPQHF; DNA: TGTGCCAGCAGCTTTCGCCCGGTGAGGGATCAGCCCCAGCATTTT
V: TRBV5-1; D: .; size: few; J: TRBJ2-7; CDR3: CASSLPNYEQYF; DNA: TGCGCCAGCAGCTTGCCTAACTACGAGCAGTACTTC
V: TRBV6-2/TRBV6-3; D: TRBD1; size: many; J: TRBJ1-1; CDR3: CASSWDRRTEAFF; DNA: TGTGCCAGCAGTTGGGACAGGAGGACTGAAGCTTTCTTT
V: TRBV5-6; D: TRBD2; size: many; J: TRBJ2-1; CDR3: CASSPGPSGTSYNEQFF; DNA: TGTGCCAGCAGCCCCGGCCCTAGCGGGACTTCCTACAATGAGCAGTTCTTC
V: TRBV4-1; D: TRBD1; size: .; J: TRBJ2-4; CDR3: CASSQDRFGNIQYF; DNA: TGCGCCAGCAGCCAGGACAGGTTTGGAAACATTCAGTACTTC